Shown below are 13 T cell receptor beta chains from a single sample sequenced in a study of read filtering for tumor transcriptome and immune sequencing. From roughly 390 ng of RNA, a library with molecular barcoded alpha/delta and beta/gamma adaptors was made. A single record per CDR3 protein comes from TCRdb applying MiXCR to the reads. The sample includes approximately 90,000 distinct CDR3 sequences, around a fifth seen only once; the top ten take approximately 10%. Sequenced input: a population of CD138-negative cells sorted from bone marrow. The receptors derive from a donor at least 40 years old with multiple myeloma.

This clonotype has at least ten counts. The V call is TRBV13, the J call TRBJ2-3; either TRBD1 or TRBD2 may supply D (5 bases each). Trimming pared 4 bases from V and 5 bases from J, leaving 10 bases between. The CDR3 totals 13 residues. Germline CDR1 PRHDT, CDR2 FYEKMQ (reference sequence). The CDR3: CASSYMRGDTQYF. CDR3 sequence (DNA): TGTGCCAGCAGCTATATGAGGGGAGATACGCAGTATTTT.

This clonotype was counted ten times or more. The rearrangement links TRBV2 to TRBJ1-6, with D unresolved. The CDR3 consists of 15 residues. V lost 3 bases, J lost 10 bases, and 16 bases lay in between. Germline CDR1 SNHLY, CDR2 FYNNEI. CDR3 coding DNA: TGTGCCAGCAGTGACGCCATATCGGCTCACTCACCCCTCCACTTT. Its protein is CASSDAISAHSPLHF.

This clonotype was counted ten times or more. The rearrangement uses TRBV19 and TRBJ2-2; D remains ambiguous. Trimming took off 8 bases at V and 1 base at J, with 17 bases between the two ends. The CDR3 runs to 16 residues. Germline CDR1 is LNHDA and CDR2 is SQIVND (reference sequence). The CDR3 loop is CASGYQYQRNTGELFF. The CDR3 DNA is TGTGCCAGTGGGTATCAGTATCAAAGGAACACCGGGGAGCTGTTTTTT.

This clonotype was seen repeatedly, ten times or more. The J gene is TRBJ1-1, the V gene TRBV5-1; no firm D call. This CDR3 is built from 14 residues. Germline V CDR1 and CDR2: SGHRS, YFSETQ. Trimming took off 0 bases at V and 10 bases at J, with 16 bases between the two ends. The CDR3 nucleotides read TGCGCCAGCAGCTTGGATTGGGGTGAGTTTCGAGCTTTCTTT. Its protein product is CASSLDWGEFRAFF.

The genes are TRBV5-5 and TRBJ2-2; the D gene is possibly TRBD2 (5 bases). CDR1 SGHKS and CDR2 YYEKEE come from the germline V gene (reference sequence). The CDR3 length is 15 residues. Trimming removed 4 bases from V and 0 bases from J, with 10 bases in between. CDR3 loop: CASSRWGANTGELFF. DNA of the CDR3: TGTGCCAGCAGCCGTTGGGGAGCGAACACCGGGGAGCTGTTTTTT.

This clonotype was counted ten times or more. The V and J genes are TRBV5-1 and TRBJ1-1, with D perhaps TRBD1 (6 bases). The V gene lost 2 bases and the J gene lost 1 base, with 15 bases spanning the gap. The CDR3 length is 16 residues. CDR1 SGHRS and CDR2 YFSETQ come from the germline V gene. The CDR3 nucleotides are TGCGCCAGCAGCTTAGGACAGTTCGCGGGGAACACTGAAGCTTTCTTT. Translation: CASSLGQFAGNTEAFF.

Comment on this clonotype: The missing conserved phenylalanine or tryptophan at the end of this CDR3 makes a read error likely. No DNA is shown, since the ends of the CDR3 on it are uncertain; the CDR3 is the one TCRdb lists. CDR3 sequence: CASNLAGNGEPFS. The V call is TRBV5-1, the J call TRBJ2-2; TRBD2 is taken as the D call from the table, unchecked against the DNA. CDR1 and CDR2 from the germline V gene are SGHRS and YFSETQ. Including both end residues, the CDR3 is 13 amino acids long.

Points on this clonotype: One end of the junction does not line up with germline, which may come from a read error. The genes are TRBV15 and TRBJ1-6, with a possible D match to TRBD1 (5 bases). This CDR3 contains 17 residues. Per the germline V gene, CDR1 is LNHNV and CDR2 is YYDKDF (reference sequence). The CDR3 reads CATSRSRDSLGNSPLHF. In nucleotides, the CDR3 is TGTGCCACCAGCAGATCCAGGGACTCACTCGGGAATTCTCCCCTCCACTTT. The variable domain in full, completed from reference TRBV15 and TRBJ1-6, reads DAMVIQNPRYQVTQFGKPVTLSCSQTLNHNVMYWYQQKSSQAPKLLFHYYDKDFNNEADTPDNFQSRRPNTSFCFLDIRSPGLGDTAMYLCATSRSRDSLGNSPLHFGNGTRLTVT.

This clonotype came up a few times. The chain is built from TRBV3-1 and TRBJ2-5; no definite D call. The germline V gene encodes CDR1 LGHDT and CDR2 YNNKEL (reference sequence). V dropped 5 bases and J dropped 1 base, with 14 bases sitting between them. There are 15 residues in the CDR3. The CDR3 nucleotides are TGTGCCAGCAGCTTCCGCCGGAATTTCCAAGAGACCCAGTACTTC. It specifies CASSFRRNFQETQYF.

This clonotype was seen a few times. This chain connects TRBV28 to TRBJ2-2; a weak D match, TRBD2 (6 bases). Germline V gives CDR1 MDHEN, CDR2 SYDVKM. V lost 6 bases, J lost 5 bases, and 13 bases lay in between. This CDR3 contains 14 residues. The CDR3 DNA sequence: TGTGCCAGCAGGAACGAGGGGAGGACCGGGGAGCTGTTTTTT. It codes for CASRNEGRTGELFF.

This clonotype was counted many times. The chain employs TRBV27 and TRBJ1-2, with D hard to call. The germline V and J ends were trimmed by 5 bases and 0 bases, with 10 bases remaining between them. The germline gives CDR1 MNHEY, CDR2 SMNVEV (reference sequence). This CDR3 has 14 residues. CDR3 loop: CASSRQETNYGYTF. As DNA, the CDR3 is TGTGCCAGCAGTCGTCAGGAGACTAACTATGGCTACACCTTC.

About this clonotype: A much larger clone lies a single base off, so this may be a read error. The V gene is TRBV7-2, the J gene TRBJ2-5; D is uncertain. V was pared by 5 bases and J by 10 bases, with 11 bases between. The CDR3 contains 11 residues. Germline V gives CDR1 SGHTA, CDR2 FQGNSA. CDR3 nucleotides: TGTGCCAGCAGCCCTCGAAGGGACCAGTACTTC. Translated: CASSPRRDQYF.

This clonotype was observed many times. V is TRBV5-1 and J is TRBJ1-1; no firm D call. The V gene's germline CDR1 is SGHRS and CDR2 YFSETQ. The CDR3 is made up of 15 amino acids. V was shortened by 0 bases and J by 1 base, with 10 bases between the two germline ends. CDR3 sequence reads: CASSLDMAANTEAFF. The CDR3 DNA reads TGCGCCAGCAGCTTGGATATGGCTGCGAACACTGAAGCTTTCTTT.